The 24 T cell receptor beta chains listed next were all sequenced from one sample in a study of blood T cell repertoires in COVID-19. This table comes from immunoSEQ multiplex PCR, and its TCRdb copy is limited to in-frame clones, with some not included. This sample has some 250,000 clones; more than 75% occur once, and the top ten carry 3.3%. Sequencing used PBMCs or T cells enriched from blood (not recorded which). These receptors were obtained from a middle-aged woman with acute COVID-19.

The chain combines TRBV19 with TRBJ1-4; 8 nucleotides agree with TRBD1. The CDR3 consists of 17 residues. Trimming at V came to 5 bases and at J to 2 bases, leaving 10 bases not matched to a gene. Germline CDR1 reads LNHDA; CDR2 reads SQIVND (reference sequence). The CDR3 DNA reads as TGTGCCAGTAGTTTAGTGACAGGGGTAGCGACTAATGAAAAACTGTTTTTT. It is translated as CASSLVTGVATNEKLFF.

This chain joins TRBV20-1 and TRBJ1-6, with 8 nucleotides matching TRBD1. V shed 3 bases, J shed 5 bases, and the junction held 18 bases outside the gene matches. Germline CDR1 reads DFQATT; CDR2 reads SNEGSKA (reference sequence). This CDR3 has 19 amino acids. The CDR3, as DNA: TGCAGTGCTAGTAAGGTGAAGGACAGGGATGGATCCGATAATTCACCCCTCCACTTT. Translation gives CSASKVKDRDGSDNSPLHF.

The chain links TRBV19 to TRBJ1-5, with TRBD1 matching over 9 bases. The germline CDR1 and CDR2 sequences are LNHDA and SQIVND (reference sequence). Trimming removed 6 bases from V and 2 bases from J; junction bases left unmatched: 5. CDR3 length: 15 amino acids. The CDR3 bases are TGTGCCAGTAGCCCGGGACAGGGACGCAATCAGCCCCAGCATTTT. This gives the protein CASSPGQGRNQPQHF.

This clone was observed once. This sequence joins TRBV29-1 and TRBJ1-1, with TRBD1 identical over 8 bases. CDR1 SQVTM and CDR2 ANQGSEA come from the germline V gene. J lost 5 bases, V lost 1 base, and 9 bases had no gene match. The CDR3 has 15 amino acids. CDR3 DNA sequence: TGCAGCGTTGAAGGAGGGCAGGGGGCGAGGACTGAAGCTTTCTTT. Residues: CSVEGGQGARTEAFF.

This chain connects TRBV3-1 (or the pseudogene TRBV3-2) to TRBJ1-5, with TRBD1 matching 9 bases. The CDR3 runs to 16 residues. CDR1 is LGHDT, CDR2 YNNKEL, per germline (reference sequence). With V trimmed by 5 bases and J by 4 bases, 9 bases remained unmatched. The CDR3 DNA reads TGTGCCAGCAGCTTCGGACAGGGGCCATGGAATCAGCCCCAGCATTTT. This translates into CASSFGQGPWNQPQHF.

The chain carries TRBV30 and TRBJ2-1; 11 bases map to TRBD2. CDR3 length: 14 amino acids. From germline, CDR1 is GTSNPN and CDR2 SVGIG (reference sequence). J was trimmed by 7 bases and V by 3 bases; bases with no gene match: 5. CDR3 amino acids: CAWSLLAGANEQFF. The CDR3 DNA sequence: TGTGCCTGGAGCCTACTAGCGGGAGCGAATGAGCAGTTCTTC.

This sequence joins TRBV14 and TRBJ1-3; D unresolved. V was cut by 1 base and J by 0 bases, with 4 bases left in between. The CDR3 covers 14 residues. The germline V gene has CDR1 SGHDN and CDR2 FVKESK. CDR3 coding DNA: TGTGCCAGCAGCCAAGGGAGCTCTGGAAACACCATATATTTT. Encoded protein: CASSQGSSGNTIYF.

This sequence joins TRBV7-9 and TRBJ2-1, with D maybe TRBD2 (6 bases). V shed 0 bases and J shed 0 bases, with 15 bases lying between them. The CDR3 spans 18 residues. Looked up from germline, CDR1 is SEHNR and CDR2 is FQNEAQ (reference sequence). CDR3 in amino acids: CASSLADSGRSSYNEQFF. The CDR3 DNA is TGTGCCAGCAGCTTAGCCGATAGCGGTCGAAGCTCCTACAATGAGCAGTTCTTC.

The V gene is TRBV6-1, the J gene TRBJ2-1, with 9 nucleotides matching TRBD2. The germline gives CDR1 MNHNS, CDR2 SASEGT. This CDR3 has 16 residues. V gave up 3 bases and J gave up 5 bases; unmatched junction bases: 8. The CDR3, as DNA: TGTGCCAGCAGTGAGGCCGTAGCGGGAGTTGACAATGAGCAGTTCTTC. As protein: CASSEAVAGVDNEQFF.

This chain joins TRBV7-9 and TRBJ2-5; unclear D gene. The V and J ends lost 0 bases and 0 bases respectively, with 8 bases between them. Germline V gives CDR1 SEHNR, CDR2 FQNEAQ (reference sequence). The CDR3 contains 15 residues. The CDR3: CASSLAQKDQETQYF. In DNA form, the CDR3 reads TGTGCCAGCAGCTTAGCACAGAAAGACCAAGAGACCCAGTACTTC.

A single count supports this clone. The chain carries TRBV11-2 and TRBJ2-4; 10 bases match TRBD2. The CDR3 contains 17 residues. The V gene's germline CDR1 is SGHAT and CDR2 FQNNGV. The J segment lost 8 bases and the V segment lost 1 base, leaving 11 bases of the junction unmatched. The CDR3 DNA sequence: TGTGCCAGCAGCTTAGCGGCTAGCGGGAGTGTGCGGGACATTCAGTACTTC. The encoded protein is CASSLAASGSVRDIQYF.

The DNA of the CDR3 is TGTGCCACCTCCGACGGACTAGCGGGGAACAATGAGCAGTTCTTC. It is translated as CATSDGLAGNNEQFF. The chain couples TRBV9 to TRBJ2-1; TRBD2 agrees at 12 bases. CDR1 and CDR2 (germline): SGDLS, YYNGEE. With V trimmed by 9 bases and J by 5 bases, 9 bases remained unmatched. The CDR3 spans 15 residues.

This sequence joins TRBV5-4 and TRBJ2-4; D not resolved. Germline-derived CDR1 and CDR2 are SGHNT and YYREEE (reference sequence). The ends were cut back, 4 bases at V and 2 bases at J, with 13 bases in the middle. The CDR3 has 15 residues. CDR3 sequence (DNA): TGTGCCAGCAGCAAAAGCTTTCTTCCCAAAAACATTCAGTACTTC. This gives the protein CASSKSFLPKNIQYF.

The gene calls are TRBV2 and TRBJ1-5; D remains unclear. This CDR3 has 13 residues. The germline V gene encodes CDR1 SNHLY and CDR2 FYNNEI. The V end lost 4 bases, the J end lost 3 bases, and 7 bases lay between the germline ends. The DNA of the CDR3 is TGTGCCAGCAGTGTCGGGTTCAATCAGCCCCAGCATTTT. Translated, it gives CASSVGFNQPQHF.

This clone appeared once. This chain uses TRBV30 with TRBJ1-1; D is undetermined. CDR1 is GTSNPN, CDR2 SVGIG, per germline (reference sequence). V shed 0 bases and J shed 0 bases, with 5 bases lying between them. The CDR3 consists of 13 residues. CDR3 sequence (DNA): TGTGCCTGGAGTGTTAGCGTGAACACTGAAGCTTTCTTT. This gives the protein CAWSVSVNTEAFF. The whole variable domain, remainder taken from reference TRBV30 and TRBJ1-1, is SQTIHQWPATLVQPVGSPLSLECTVEGTSNPNLYWYRQAAGRGLQLLFYSVGIGQISSEVPQNLSASRPQDRQFILSSKKLLLSDSGFYLCAWSVSVNTEAFFGQGTRLTVV.

This clone has only one observation. V and J are TRBV10-1 and TRBJ2-7; 10 bases map to TRBD1. Germline lookup yields CDR1 WNHNN and CDR2 SYGVQD (reference sequence). Trimming took 10 bases from V and 2 from J; bases not matched to a gene: 5. CDR3 size: 13 residues. The CDR3 spells CANRDRGTYEQYF. The CDR3 DNA reads TGCGCCAACCGGGACAGGGGTACCTACGAGCAGTACTTC.

The chain carries TRBV29-1 and TRBJ2-5; TRBD2 aligns across 11 bases. This CDR3 region has 17 residues. The germline CDR1 and CDR2 sequences are SQVTM and ANQGSEA. Trimming took 4 bases from V and 5 from J; bases not matched to a gene: 15. The CDR3 coding sequence is TGCAGCGTTGGGGATCTAGCGGGAGGAGTGGGGCGGGAGACCCAGTACTTC. Amino acid sequence: CSVGDLAGGVGRETQYF. Based on the CDR3 plus reference TRBV29-1 and TRBJ2-5, the full variable domain is SAVISQKPSRDICQRGTSLTIQCQVDSQVTMMFWYRQQPGQSLTLIATANQGSEATYESGFVIDKFPISRPNLTFSTLTVSNMSPEDSSIYLCSVGDLAGGVGRETQYFGPGTRLLVL.

This clone was detected once. V usage is TRBV2 and J usage is TRBJ2-7; 8 bases match TRBD2. After removal of 2 bases from V and 4 bases from J, the junction contained 7 bases not matched to a gene. CDR1 is SNHLY and CDR2 is FYNNEI in the germline V gene. The CDR3 length is 15 residues. Here the CDR3 reads CASSELAGGRYEQYF. CDR3 DNA sequence: TGTGCCAGCAGTGAACTTGCGGGAGGCCGGTACGAGCAGTACTTC.

The genes are TRBV5-1 and TRBJ2-3; maybe TRBD2 (6 bases). From germline, CDR1 is SGHRS and CDR2 YFSETQ. This CDR3 comprises 15 residues. V shed 0 bases and J shed 4 bases, with 12 bases lying between them. CDR3 sequence: CASSLGVGSSDTQYF. CDR3 bases: TGCGCCAGCAGCTTGGGGGTCGGGAGTTCAGATACGCAGTATTTT.

The rearrangement links TRBV3-1 (or the pseudogene TRBV3-2) to TRBJ1-5, with 7 bases lining up with TRBD1. The CDR3 totals 15 residues. Germline V gene lookup returns CDR1 LGHDT and CDR2 YNNKEL (reference sequence). J gave up 5 bases and V 3 bases, and 7 bases lay outside the gene matches. The CDR3 is CASSQKRDSHQPQHF. The CDR3 DNA is TGTGCCAGCAGCCAGAAACGGGACAGCCATCAGCCCCAGCATTTT.

The V and J genes are TRBV4-1 and TRBJ2-7; the D gene is possibly TRBD2 (5 bases). The CDR3 is 14 residues long. V lost 3 bases, J lost 4 bases, and 13 bases lay in between. Germline loops: CDR1 MGHRA, CDR2 YSYEKL. CDR3 amino acids: CASSHYSGVYEQYF. The CDR3 DNA reads as TGCGCCAGCAGCCATTATTCCGGGGTTTACGAGCAGTACTTC.

This sequence joins TRBV11-3 and TRBJ2-7; D may be TRBD1 (6 bases). The germline V gene has CDR1 SGHNT and CDR2 YENEEA. V was clipped by 1 base and J by 2 bases, with 9 bases between them. The CDR3 contains 14 residues. The CDR3 loop is CASSLGQDAYEQYF. For the CDR3, the DNA is TGTGCCAGCAGCTTAGGACAGGACGCCTACGAGCAGTACTTC.

The J gene is TRBJ2-1, the V gene TRBV11-2; TRBD1 is a possible D gene (6 bases). The length of the CDR3 is 18 residues. V was shortened by 4 bases and J by 0 bases, with 19 bases between the two germline ends. Germline CDR1 reads SGHAT; CDR2 reads FQNNGV. This chain's CDR3 is CASSYSLLGTTSYNEQFF. The CDR3 nucleotides are TGTGCCAGCAGCTATTCTCTACTCGGGACAACCTCCTACAATGAGCAGTTCTTC.

The V and J genes are TRBV7-2 and TRBJ2-1, with D possibly matching TRBD2 (6 bases). The CDR3 extends over 13 amino acids. The V and J ends lost 4 bases and 9 bases respectively, with 13 bases between them. From germline, CDR1 is SGHTA and CDR2 FQGNSA. This CDR3 is CASSSTRHPEQFF. CDR3 DNA: TGTGCCAGCAGCTCGACTAGACACCCTGAGCAGTTCTTC.